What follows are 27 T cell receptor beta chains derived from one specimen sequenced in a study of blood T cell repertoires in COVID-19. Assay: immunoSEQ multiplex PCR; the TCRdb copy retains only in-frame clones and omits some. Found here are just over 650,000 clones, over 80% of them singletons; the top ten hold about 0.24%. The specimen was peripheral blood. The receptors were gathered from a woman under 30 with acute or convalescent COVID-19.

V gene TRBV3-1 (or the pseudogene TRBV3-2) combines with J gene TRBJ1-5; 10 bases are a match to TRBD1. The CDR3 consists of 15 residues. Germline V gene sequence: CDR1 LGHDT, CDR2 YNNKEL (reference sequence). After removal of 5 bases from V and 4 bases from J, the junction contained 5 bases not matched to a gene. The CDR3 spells CASSKGTGENQPQHF. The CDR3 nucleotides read TGTGCCAGCAGCAAGGGGACAGGGGAAAATCAGCCCCAGCATTTT.

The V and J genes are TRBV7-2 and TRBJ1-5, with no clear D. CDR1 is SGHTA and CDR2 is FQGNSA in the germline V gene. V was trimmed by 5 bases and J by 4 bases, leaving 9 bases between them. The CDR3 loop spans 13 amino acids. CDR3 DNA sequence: TGTGCCAGCAGCCTTCGGTGGAATCAGCCCCAGCATTTT. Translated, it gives CASSLRWNQPQHF. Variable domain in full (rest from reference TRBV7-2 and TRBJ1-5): GAGVSQSPSNKVTEKGKDVELRCDPISGHTALYWYRQSLGQGLEFLIYFQGNSAPDKSGLPSDRFSAERTGGSVSTLTIQRTQQEDSAVYLCASSLRWNQPQHFGDGTRLSIL.

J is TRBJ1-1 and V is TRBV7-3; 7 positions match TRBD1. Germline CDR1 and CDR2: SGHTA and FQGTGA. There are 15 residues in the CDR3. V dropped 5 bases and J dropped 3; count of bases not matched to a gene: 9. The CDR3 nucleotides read TGTGCCAGCAGCCCGGGGAGACAGGGAGACACTGAAGCTTTCTTT. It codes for CASSPGRQGDTEAFF.

The CDR3 region is CASSRSGTGKVPVYGYTF. DNA for the CDR3: TGTGCCAGCTCTCGATCCGGGACAGGGAAAGTTCCTGTCTATGGCTACACCTTC. The chain recombines TRBV18 with TRBJ1-2; 9 bases are a match to TRBD1. V dropped 6 bases and J dropped 4; count of bases not matched to a gene: 18. The CDR3 has 18 residues. In germline, CDR1 is KGHSH, CDR2 LQKENI. The full variable domain, in which reference TRBV18 and TRBJ1-2 provide the parts outside the CDR3, is NAGVMQNPRHLVRRRGQEARLRCSPMKGHSHVYWYRQLPEEGLKFMVYLQKENIIDESGMPKERFSAEFPKEGPSILRIQQVVRGDSAAYFCASSRSGTGKVPVYGYTFGSGTRLTVV.

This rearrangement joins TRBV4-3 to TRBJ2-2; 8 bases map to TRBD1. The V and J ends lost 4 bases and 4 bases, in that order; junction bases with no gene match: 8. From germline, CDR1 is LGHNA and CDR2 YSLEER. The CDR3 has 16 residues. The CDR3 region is CASSLTQGTGTGELFF. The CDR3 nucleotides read TGCGCCAGCAGCCTCACTCAGGGGACAGGCACCGGGGAGCTGTTTTTT.

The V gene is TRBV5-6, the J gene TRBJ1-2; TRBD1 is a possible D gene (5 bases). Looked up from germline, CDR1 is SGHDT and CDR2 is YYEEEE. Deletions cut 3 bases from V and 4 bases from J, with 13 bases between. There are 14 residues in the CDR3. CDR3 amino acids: CASSYGTAVYGYTF. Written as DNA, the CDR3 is TGTGCCAGCAGCTATGGGACTGCAGTCTATGGCTACACCTTC. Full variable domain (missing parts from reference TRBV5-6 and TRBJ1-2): DAGVTQSPTHLIKTRGQQVTLRCSPKSGHDTVSWYQQALGQGPQFIFQYYEEEERQRGNFPDRFSGHQFPNYSSELNVNALLLGDSALYLCASSYGTAVYGYTFGSGTRLTVV.

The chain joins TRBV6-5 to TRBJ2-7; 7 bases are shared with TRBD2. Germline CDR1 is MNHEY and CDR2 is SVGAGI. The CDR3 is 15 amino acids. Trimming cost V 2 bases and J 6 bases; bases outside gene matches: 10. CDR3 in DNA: TGTGCCAGCAGTTACGGGAGGGCCCCTGAGGGCGAGCAGTACTTC. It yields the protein CASSYGRAPEGEQYF.

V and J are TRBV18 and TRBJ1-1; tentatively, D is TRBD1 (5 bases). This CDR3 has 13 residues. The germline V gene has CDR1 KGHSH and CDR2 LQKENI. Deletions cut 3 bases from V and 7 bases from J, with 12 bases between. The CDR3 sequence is CASSPQTDFEAFF. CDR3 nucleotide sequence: TGTGCCAGCTCACCTCAGACAGATTTTGAAGCTTTCTTT.

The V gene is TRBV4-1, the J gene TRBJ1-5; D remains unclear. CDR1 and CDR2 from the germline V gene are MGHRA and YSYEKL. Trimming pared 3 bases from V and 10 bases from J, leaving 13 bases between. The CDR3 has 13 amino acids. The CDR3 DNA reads TGCGCCAGCAGCCATGACGGACTGAGCCCCCAGCATTTT. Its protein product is CASSHDGLSPQHF.

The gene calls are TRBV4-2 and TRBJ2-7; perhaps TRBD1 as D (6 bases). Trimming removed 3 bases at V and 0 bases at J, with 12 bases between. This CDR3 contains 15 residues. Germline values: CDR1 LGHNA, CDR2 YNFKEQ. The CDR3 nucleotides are TGTGCCAGCAGCCATCCCGACAGGAGCTCCTACGAGCAGTACTTC. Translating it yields CASSHPDRSSYEQYF.

The CDR3 sequence is CASSPRVPGHLPLSQPQHF. The CDR3 region has the DNA TGTGCCAGCAGTCCGAGGGTCCCGGGACACCTTCCTTTGAGTCAGCCCCAGCATTTT. The chain couples TRBV21-1 to TRBJ1-5; the table gives TRBD1 as D, unverified against the DNA. TRBV21-1 is assigned pseudogene status. The CDR3 has 19 residues.

The CDR3 nucleotides read TGCGCCAGCAGCAACGGGACAGGAACTAACTTCTATGGCTACACCTTC. Its translation is CASSNGTGTNFYGYTF. This sequence joins TRBV5-1 and TRBJ1-2, with TRBD1 matching 8 bases. The length of the CDR3 is 16 residues. Germline V gene sequence: CDR1 SGHRS, CDR2 YFSETQ. The junction had 12 bases not matched to a gene; V was cut back by 4 bases and J by 4 bases.

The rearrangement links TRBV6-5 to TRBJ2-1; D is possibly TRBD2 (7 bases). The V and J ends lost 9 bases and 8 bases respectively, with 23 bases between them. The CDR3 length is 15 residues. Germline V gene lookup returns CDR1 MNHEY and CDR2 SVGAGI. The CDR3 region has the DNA TGTGCCAGTCCCCGAGGGGGGGGACGTAATGATGAGCAGTTCTTC. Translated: CASPRGGGRNDEQFF.

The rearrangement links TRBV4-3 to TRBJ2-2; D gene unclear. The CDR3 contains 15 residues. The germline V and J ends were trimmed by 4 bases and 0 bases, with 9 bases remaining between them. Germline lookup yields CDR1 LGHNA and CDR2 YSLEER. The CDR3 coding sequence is TGCGCCAGCAGCCCCAGATGGCCGAACACCGGGGAGCTGTTTTTT. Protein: CASSPRWPNTGELFF.

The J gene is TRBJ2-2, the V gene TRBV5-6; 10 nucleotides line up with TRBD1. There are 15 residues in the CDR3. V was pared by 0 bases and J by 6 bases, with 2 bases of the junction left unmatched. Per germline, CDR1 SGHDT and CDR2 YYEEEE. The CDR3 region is CASSLGDRGSGELFF. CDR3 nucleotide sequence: TGTGCCAGCAGCTTGGGGGACAGGGGTTCCGGGGAGCTGTTTTTT.

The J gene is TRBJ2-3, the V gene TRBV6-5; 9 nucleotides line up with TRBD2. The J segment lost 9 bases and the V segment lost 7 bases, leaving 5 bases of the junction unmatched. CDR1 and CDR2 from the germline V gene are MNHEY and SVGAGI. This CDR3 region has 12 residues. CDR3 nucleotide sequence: TGTGCCAGCACTGGGACTAGCTGGACGCAGTATTTT. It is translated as CASTGTSWTQYF.

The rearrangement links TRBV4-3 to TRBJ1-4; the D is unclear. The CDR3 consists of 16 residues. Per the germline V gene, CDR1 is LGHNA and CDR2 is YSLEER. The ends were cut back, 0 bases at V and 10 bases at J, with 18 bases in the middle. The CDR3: CASSQDLGLGGGKLFF. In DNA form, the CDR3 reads TGCGCCAGCAGCCAAGATCTGGGTCTCGGTGGAGGAAAACTGTTTTTT.

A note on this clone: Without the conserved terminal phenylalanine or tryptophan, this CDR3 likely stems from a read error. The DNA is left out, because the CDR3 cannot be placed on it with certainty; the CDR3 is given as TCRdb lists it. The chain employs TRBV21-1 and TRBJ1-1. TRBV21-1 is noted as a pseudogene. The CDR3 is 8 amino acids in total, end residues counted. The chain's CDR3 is CASSKYLL.

The CDR3 loop reads CASSLTFSGASTDTQYF. CDR3 sequence (DNA): TGTGCCAGCAGCTTAACTTTTAGCGGGGCTAGCACAGATACGCAGTATTTT. The chain is built from TRBV7-3 and TRBJ2-3; TRBD2 aligns across 8 bases. Looked up from germline, CDR1 is SGHTA and CDR2 is FQGTGA. Trimming cost V 0 bases and J 0 bases; bases outside gene matches: 5. The CDR3 has 17 residues. Full variable domain (remainder filled in from reference TRBV7-3 and TRBJ2-3): GAGVSQTPSNKVTEKGKYVELRCDPISGHTALYWYRQSLGQGPEFLIYFQGTGAADDSGLPNDRFFAVRPEGSVSTLKIQRTERGDSAVYLCASSLTFSGASTDTQYFGPGTRLTVL.

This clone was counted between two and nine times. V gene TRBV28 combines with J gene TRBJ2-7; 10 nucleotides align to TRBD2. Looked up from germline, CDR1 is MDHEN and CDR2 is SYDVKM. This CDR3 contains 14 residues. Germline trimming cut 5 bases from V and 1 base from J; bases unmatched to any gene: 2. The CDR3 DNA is TGTGCCAGCAGTCCAGCGGGGGGGTCCTACGAGCAGTACTTC. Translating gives CASSPAGGSYEQYF.

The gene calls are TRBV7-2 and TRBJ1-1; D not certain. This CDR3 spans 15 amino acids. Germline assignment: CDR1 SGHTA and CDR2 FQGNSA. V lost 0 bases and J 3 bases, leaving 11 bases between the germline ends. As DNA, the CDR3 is TGTGCCAGCAGCTTAGCGCTGGGCTTGGACACTGAAGCTTTCTTT. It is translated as CASSLALGLDTEAFF.

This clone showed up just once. This chain's CDR3 is CASSHPTGATYEQYF. DNA for the CDR3: TGCGCCAGCAGCCACCCGACAGGGGCCACCTACGAGCAGTACTTC. The chain links TRBV4-1 to TRBJ2-7, with 8 bases that match TRBD1. This CDR3 has 15 residues. J gave up 2 bases and V 3 bases, and 6 bases lay outside the gene matches. The V gene's germline CDR1 is MGHRA and CDR2 YSYEKL.

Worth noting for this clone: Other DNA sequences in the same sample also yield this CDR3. CDR3 DNA sequence: TGTGCCAGCAGCTCCCGTTCCTACGAGCAGTACTTC. This gives the protein CASSSRSYEQYF. The chain combines TRBV6-6 with TRBJ2-7, with no clear D. Deletions cut 6 bases from V and 1 base from J, with 7 bases between. From germline, CDR1 is MNHNY and CDR2 SVGAGI (reference sequence). The CDR3 is 12 amino acids.

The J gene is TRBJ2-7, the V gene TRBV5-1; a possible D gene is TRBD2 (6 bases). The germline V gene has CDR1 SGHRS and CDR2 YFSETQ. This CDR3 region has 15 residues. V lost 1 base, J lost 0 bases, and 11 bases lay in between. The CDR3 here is CASSLRAGSSYEQYF. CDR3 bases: TGCGCCAGCAGCTTGAGGGCGGGGTCCTCCTACGAGCAGTACTTC.

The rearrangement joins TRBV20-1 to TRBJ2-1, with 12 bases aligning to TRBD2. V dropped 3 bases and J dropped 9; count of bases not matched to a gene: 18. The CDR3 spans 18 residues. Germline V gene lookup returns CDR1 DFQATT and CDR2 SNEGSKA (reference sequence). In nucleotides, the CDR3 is TGCAGTGCTAGTAAGCGCCTAGCGGGGGGGCGCCCTGCTCTTGAGCAGTTCTTC. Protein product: CSASKRLAGGRPALEQFF.

The chain's CDR3 is CASSIGTGPREQYF. Here the CDR3 DNA reads TGTGCCAGCTCAATCGGGACAGGGCCGCGGGAGCAGTACTTC. V and J are TRBV18 and TRBJ2-7, with 9 bases that match TRBD1. The V and J ends lost 5 bases and 7 bases, in that order; junction bases with no gene match: 9. Germline-derived CDR1 and CDR2 are KGHSH and LQKENI. This CDR3 comprises 14 residues. Looking up the rest from reference TRBV18 and TRBJ2-7 gives the full variable domain: NAGVMQNPRHLVRRRGQEARLRCSPMKGHSHVYWYRQLPEEGLKFMVYLQKENIIDESGMPKERFSAEFPKEGPSILRIQQVVRGDSAAYFCASSIGTGPREQYFGPGTRLTVT.

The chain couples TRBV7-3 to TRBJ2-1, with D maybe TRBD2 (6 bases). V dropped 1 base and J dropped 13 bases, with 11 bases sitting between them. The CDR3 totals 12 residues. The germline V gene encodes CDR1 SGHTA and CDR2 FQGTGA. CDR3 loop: CASSLMGGPQFF. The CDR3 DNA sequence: TGTGCCAGCAGCTTAATGGGGGGTCCTCAGTTCTTC.